These 11 T cell receptor beta chains were all obtained from the same sample, sequenced in a study of T cell repertoires in cytomegalovirus infection. TCRdb analysed the reads with MiXCR anew, one entry per CDR3 protein. The sample records around 740,000 distinct CDR3 sequences, about a third being singletons. Sequencing was performed on PBMCs. These receptors came from a human donor in good health (CMV status not recorded). Some clones in this sample may be carry-over from other donors' samples.

This clonotype was counted many times. The chain employs TRBV7-8 and TRBJ1-1; tentative D call: TRBD1 (6 bases). V lost 11 bases and J lost 0, with 10 bases in between. The CDR3 spans 12 residues. CDR1 and CDR2 from the germline V gene are SGHVS and FQNEAQ. The CDR3 region is CAWGPVNTEAFF. The CDR3 nucleotides are TGTGCCTGGGGGCCCGTGAACACTGAAGCTTTCTTT.

This clonotype was seen repeatedly, ten times or more. J is TRBJ2-7 and V is TRBV7-2; D gene unclear. Germline V gene data show CDR1 as SGHTA and CDR2 as FQGNSA. Trimming left V 1 base short and J 3 bases short, with 4 bases between. This CDR3 region has 12 residues. CDR3 region: CASSLDFYEQYF. CDR3 in DNA: TGTGCCAGCAGCTTAGACTTCTACGAGCAGTACTTC.

The genes are TRBV7-3 and TRBJ2-7, with TRBD1 matching over 8 bases. The J segment lost 4 bases and the V segment lost 5 bases, leaving 4 bases of the junction unmatched. The CDR3 is 13 residues long. Germline values: CDR1 SGHTA, CDR2 FQGTGA. CDR3 nucleotide sequence: TGTGCCAGCAGCGCGACAGGGGAATACGAGCAGTACTTC. Its translation is CASSATGEYEQYF.

V is TRBV28 and J is TRBJ2-5, with D possibly TRBD1 on 6 matching bases. The CDR3 spans 15 residues. Trimming removed 6 bases at V and 2 bases at J, with 16 bases between. From germline, CDR1 is MDHEN and CDR2 SYDVKM. For the CDR3, the DNA is TGTGCCAGCAGACCACTCCGGGACAAACAAGAGACCCAGTACTTC. Translation gives CASRPLRDKQETQYF.

This chain joins TRBV12-3 or TRBV12-4 and TRBJ1-6; D is possibly TRBD1 (6 bases). Trimming removed 6 bases from V and 7 bases from J, with 16 bases in between. CDR3 size: 15 residues. This chain's CDR3 is CASSYRDILNSPLHF. In DNA, the CDR3 is TGTGCCAGCAGCTACAGGGACATCCTAAATTCACCCCTCCACTTT.

The V and J genes are TRBV29-1 and TRBJ2-5; D may be TRBD1 (6 bases). This CDR3 is built from 15 residues. Germline V gene lookup returns CDR1 SQVTM and CDR2 ANQGSEA. The V gene lost 3 bases and the J gene lost 5 bases, with 19 bases spanning the gap. The CDR3 region is CSVEVAQGRWETQYF. The CDR3 region has the DNA TGCAGCGTTGAGGTTGCCCAGGGGCGGTGGGAGACCCAGTACTTC.

The V gene is TRBV11-3, the J gene TRBJ2-3; D might be TRBD2 (5 bases). V was shortened by 0 bases and J by 5 bases, with 6 bases between the two germline ends. From germline, CDR1 is SGHNT and CDR2 YENEEA. The CDR3 has 13 residues. CDR3 in amino acids: CASSLESGDTQYF. CDR3 DNA sequence: TGTGCCAGCAGCTTAGAGAGCGGAGATACGCAGTATTTT.

This clonotype was found a few times. The V and J genes are TRBV27 and TRBJ2-1, with D perhaps TRBD1 (5 bases). Germline V lookup: CDR1 MNHEY, CDR2 SMNVEV (reference sequence). This CDR3 is built from 14 residues. Trimming pared 2 bases from V and 4 bases from J, leaving 9 bases between. CDR3 sequence: CASSLSGAYNEQFF. The CDR3 bases are TGTGCCAGCAGTTTAAGTGGGGCGTACAATGAGCAGTTCTTC.

This clonotype was counted between two and nine times. The rearrangement links TRBV7-8 to TRBJ2-1; either TRBD1 or TRBD2 may fit D (5 bases each). The germline gives CDR1 SGHVS, CDR2 FQNEAQ. Trimming shortened V by 3 bases and J by 3 bases, and 12 bases separated the two germline ends. The CDR3 consists of 15 residues. DNA of the CDR3: TGTGCCAGCAGCTTCAGACGGGGACGCTACAATGAGCAGTTCTTC. This translates into CASSFRRGRYNEQFF. The full variable domain, completed using reference TRBV7-8 and TRBJ2-1, is GAGVSQSPRYKVAKRGQDVALRCDPISGHVSLFWYQQALGQGPEFLTYFQNEAQLDKSGLPSDRFFAERPEGSVSTLKIQRTQQEDSAVYLCASSFRRGRYNEQFFGPGTRLTVL.

This clonotype has only a few counts. The V call is TRBV5-1, the J call TRBJ2-4; the D gene is possibly TRBD2 (6 bases). Trimming removed 4 bases at V and 1 base at J, with 9 bases between. Germline V lookup: CDR1 SGHRS, CDR2 YFSETQ. CDR3 size: 14 residues. The CDR3 loop is CASSESGAKNIQYF. The DNA of the CDR3 is TGCGCCAGCAGCGAGAGCGGGGCCAAAAACATTCAGTACTTC.

The chain carries TRBV20-1 and TRBJ1-1; 10 nucleotides match TRBD1. V gave up 5 bases and J gave up 1 base; unmatched junction bases: 4. This CDR3 has 14 amino acids. Germline V gene lookup returns CDR1 DFQATT and CDR2 SNEGSKA (reference sequence). CDR3 coding DNA: TGCAGTGCTGGACAGGGGGTGAAGAACACTGAAGCTTTCTTT. Protein: CSAGQGVKNTEAFF.